Listed below are T cell receptor beta chains from one sample, sequenced in a study of T-cell memory formation after mild COVID-19. TCRdb itself ran the 5' RACE reads through MiXCR, one entry per CDR3 protein. The sample records roughly 620,000 distinct CDR3 sequences, under 20% being singletons. Input material: PBMCs or a T cell subset sorted from them (not recorded which). All receptors come from an adult woman who had mild COVID-19 (a few samples of this study predate the infection). Cell type and time point are not known. The CDR3 runs from the conserved cysteine through the conserved F or W. D genes are given only for firm matches. Clone sizes are given selectively: once, few, many, or a class where the clone is expanded.

clone_size: .; d_call: TRBD1; v_call: TRBV20-1; j_call: TRBJ1-2; cdr3_aa: CSARDRDRVFGYTF; cdr3_nt: TGCAGTGCTAGAGACCGGGACAGGGTGTTTGGCTACACCTTC
clone_size: .; d_call: .; v_call: TRBV5-6; j_call: TRBJ2-3; cdr3_aa: CASSAIQTDTQYF; cdr3_nt: TGTGCCAGCAGCGCCATCCAGACAGATACGCAGTATTTT
clone_size: .; d_call: TRBD1; v_call: TRBV5-5; j_call: TRBJ1-5; cdr3_aa: CASSLLQGAGQPQHF; cdr3_nt: TGTGCCAGCAGCTTGTTACAGGGGGCTGGTCAGCCCCAGCATTTT
clone_size: .; d_call: .; v_call: TRBV4-3; j_call: TRBJ2-5; cdr3_aa: CASSLFTQETQYF; cdr3_nt: TGCGCCAGCAGCCTCTTCACCCAAGAGACCCAGTACTTC
clone_size: .; d_call: TRBD1; v_call: TRBV5-1; j_call: TRBJ1-1; cdr3_aa: CASSSGWGQGDTEAFF; cdr3_nt: TGCGCCAGCAGCTCTGGCTGGGGACAGGGGGACACTGAAGCTTTCTTT
clone_size: .; d_call: TRBD1; v_call: TRBV7-8; j_call: TRBJ2-7; cdr3_aa: CASSPPGDRATYEQYF; cdr3_nt: TGTGCCAGCAGCCCCCCCGGGGACAGGGCCACCTACGAGCAGTACTTC
clone_size: .; d_call: TRBD2; v_call: TRBV24-1; j_call: TRBJ2-3; cdr3_aa: CATSLSGRFDTQYF; cdr3_nt: TGTGCCACCAGTCTAAGCGGGAGGTTTGATACGCAGTATTTT
clone_size: .; d_call: .; v_call: TRBV9; j_call: TRBJ2-7; cdr3_aa: CASSSSPGTNYEQYF; cdr3_nt: TGTGCCAGCAGCTCAAGCCCCGGGACCAACTACGAGCAGTACTTC
clone_size: few; d_call: .; v_call: TRBV28; j_call: TRBJ1-1; cdr3_aa: CAGKDSNTEAFF; cdr3_nt: TGTGCCGGGAAGGACTCGAACACTGAAGCTTTCTTT
clone_size: many; d_call: .; v_call: TRBV11-2; j_call: TRBJ2-7; cdr3_aa: CASSSGLAGRSYEQYF; cdr3_nt: TGTGCCAGCAGCTCCGGTCTCGCGGGTAGGAGCTACGAGCAGTACTTC
clone_size: .; d_call: .; v_call: TRBV12-3/TRBV12-4; j_call: TRBJ2-7; cdr3_aa: CASSPGPFRQYF; cdr3_nt: TGTGCCAGCAGCCCGGGACCGTTCAGGCAGTACTTC
clone_size: many; d_call: TRBD2; v_call: TRBV20-1; j_call: TRBJ2-5; cdr3_aa: CSARDWIAGVQETQYF; cdr3_nt: TGCAGTGCTAGAGATTGGATAGCGGGGGTGCAAGAGACCCAGTACTTC
clone_size: few; d_call: .; v_call: TRBV4-1; j_call: TRBJ2-7; cdr3_aa: CASSQDRVGTRSSYEQYF; cdr3_nt: TGCGCCAGCAGCCAAGATCGGGTGGGGACACGGAGCTCCTACGAGCAGTACTTC
clone_size: .; d_call: .; v_call: TRBV29-1; j_call: TRBJ1-1; cdr3_aa: CSVGYGTEAFF; cdr3_nt: TGCAGCGTTGGGTACGGGACTGAAGCTTTCTTT
clone_size: many; d_call: .; v_call: TRBV7-2; j_call: TRBJ2-3; cdr3_aa: CASSFYGDTQYF; cdr3_nt: TGTGCCAGCAGCTTCTATGGAGATACGCAGTATTTT
clone_size: .; d_call: .; v_call: TRBV29-1; j_call: TRBJ2-7; cdr3_aa: CSALGDSYEQYF; cdr3_nt: TGCAGCGCCCTCGGGGACTCCTACGAGCAGTACTTC
clone_size: .; d_call: TRBD1; v_call: TRBV20-1; j_call: TRBJ1-2; cdr3_aa: CSATQGRGYTF; cdr3_nt: TGCAGTGCTACACAGGGGCGTGGCTACACCTTC
clone_size: .; d_call: TRBD1; v_call: TRBV5-1; j_call: TRBJ2-5; cdr3_aa: CASSSTRLTTGGPVQETQYF; cdr3_nt: TGCGCCAGCAGCTCTACCAGGCTAACGACAGGGGGCCCCGTCCAAGAGACCCAGTACTTC
clone_size: .; d_call: .; v_call: TRBV2; j_call: TRBJ2-6; cdr3_aa: CASTSFRADSGANVLTF; cdr3_nt: TGTGCCAGCACATCGTTTCGGGCCGACTCTGGGGCCAACGTCCTGACTTTC
clone_size: few; d_call: TRBD1; v_call: TRBV7-8; j_call: TRBJ1-5; cdr3_aa: CASSLERDRGLGQPQHF; cdr3_nt: TGTGCCAGCAGCTTAGAGAGGGACAGGGGGTTGGGTCAGCCCCAGCATTTT
clone_size: few; d_call: TRBD1; v_call: TRBV11-3; j_call: TRBJ1-1; cdr3_aa: CASSSTGGKTEAFF; cdr3_nt: TGTGCCAGCAGTTCGACAGGGGGCAAGACTGAAGCTTTCTTT
clone_size: .; d_call: TRBD2; v_call: TRBV12-3/TRBV12-4; j_call: TRBJ2-1; cdr3_aa: CASSLAGLESYNEQFF; cdr3_nt: TGTGCCAGCAGTTTAGCCGGACTAGAGTCCTACAATGAGCAGTTCTTC
clone_size: .; d_call: .; v_call: TRBV10-3; j_call: TRBJ1-3; cdr3_aa: CAISEWEGKTGNTIYF; cdr3_nt: TGTGCCATCAGTGAGTGGGAGGGAAAGACTGGAAACACCATATATTTT
clone_size: .; d_call: .; v_call: TRBV5-1; j_call: TRBJ2-5; cdr3_aa: CASSRGQNEETQYF; cdr3_nt: TGCGCCAGCAGCCGCGGACAGAATGAAGAGACCCAGTACTTC
clone_size: few; d_call: TRBD1; v_call: TRBV29-1; j_call: TRBJ1-2; cdr3_aa: CSTTPPDRAYGYTF; cdr3_nt: TGCAGTACTACACCCCCAGACAGGGCCTATGGCTACACCTTC
clone_size: .; d_call: .; v_call: TRBV20-1; j_call: TRBJ1-5; cdr3_aa: CSARPRLNSNQPQHF; cdr3_nt: TGCAGTGCTAGGCCGAGGCTCAATAGCAATCAGCCCCAGCATTTT
clone_size: many; d_call: TRBD2; v_call: TRBV12-3/TRBV12-4; j_call: TRBJ2-2; cdr3_aa: CASSFRAGGTGELFF; cdr3_nt: TGTGCCAGCAGTTTTCGAGCGGGAGGTACCGGGGAGCTGTTTTTT
clone_size: few; d_call: TRBD1; v_call: TRBV20-1; j_call: TRBJ2-3; cdr3_aa: CSAITGAFQTSTDTQYF; cdr3_nt: TGCAGTGCTATAACAGGGGCTTTTCAGACTAGCACAGATACGCAGTATTTT
clone_size: .; d_call: TRBD1; v_call: TRBV14; j_call: TRBJ2-2; cdr3_aa: CASSQELPGGAATGELFF; cdr3_nt: TGTGCCAGCAGCCAAGAACTCCCAGGGGGCGCAGCCACCGGGGAGCTGTTTTTT
clone_size: many; d_call: .; v_call: TRBV12-3/TRBV12-4; j_call: TRBJ1-1; cdr3_aa: CASSRDHKTEAFF; cdr3_nt: TGTGCCAGCAGTCGAGACCACAAAACTGAAGCTTTCTTT
clone_size: few; d_call: TRBD2; v_call: TRBV15; j_call: TRBJ2-4; cdr3_aa: CATGGLATAKNIQYF; cdr3_nt: TGTGCCACTGGGGGACTAGCGACGGCCAAAAACATTCAGTACTTC
clone_size: few; d_call: TRBD1; v_call: TRBV20-1; j_call: TRBJ1-2; cdr3_aa: CSARDGQGKTGYTF; cdr3_nt: TGCAGTGCTAGAGACGGACAGGGGAAGACTGGCTACACCTTC
clone_size: .; d_call: TRBD2; v_call: TRBV7-3; j_call: TRBJ2-4; cdr3_aa: CASSLTPWTSGSGDIQYF; cdr3_nt: TGTGCCAGCAGCTTAACCCCCTGGACTAGCGGGAGCGGGGACATTCAGTACTTC
clone_size: .; d_call: TRBD1; v_call: TRBV29-1; j_call: TRBJ1-2; cdr3_aa: CSVEGDRSYGYTF; cdr3_nt: TGCAGCGTTGAAGGGGACAGGTCGTATGGCTACACCTTC
clone_size: .; d_call: .; v_call: TRBV12-3/TRBV12-4; j_call: TRBJ2-7; cdr3_aa: CASSLWSPNEQYF; cdr3_nt: TGTGCCAGCAGTTTATGGTCGCCGAACGAGCAGTACTTC
clone_size: .; d_call: TRBD1; v_call: TRBV6-6; j_call: TRBJ2-1; cdr3_aa: CASSLRTGGMYEQFF; cdr3_nt: TGTGCCAGCAGTCTTCGGACAGGGGGAATGTATGAGCAGTTCTTC
clone_size: few; d_call: .; v_call: TRBV15; j_call: TRBJ1-4; cdr3_aa: CATSRTRGYEKLFF; cdr3_nt: TGTGCCACCAGCAGAACCCGCGGTTACGAAAAACTGTTTTTT
clone_size: few; d_call: .; v_call: TRBV12-3/TRBV12-4; j_call: TRBJ1-2; cdr3_aa: CATTRTLDYGYTF; cdr3_nt: TGTGCCACCACAAGGACGCTTGACTATGGCTACACCTTC
clone_size: .; d_call: .; v_call: TRBV16; j_call: TRBJ1-5; cdr3_aa: CASNPSSGQPQHF; cdr3_nt: TGTGCCAGCAACCCCAGTTCCGGTCAGCCCCAGCATTTT
clone_size: .; d_call: .; v_call: TRBV5-5; j_call: TRBJ1-2; cdr3_aa: CASSQHTRTFGYTF; cdr3_nt: TGTGCCAGCAGCCAGCACACGAGGACATTTGGCTACACCTTC
clone_size: few; d_call: TRBD1; v_call: TRBV6-2/TRBV6-3; j_call: TRBJ2-2; cdr3_aa: CASIGTGEEFGELFF; cdr3_nt: TGTGCCAGCATAGGGACAGGGGAAGAATTCGGGGAGCTGTTTTTT
clone_size: many; d_call: TRBD1; v_call: TRBV5-1; j_call: TRBJ2-1; cdr3_aa: CASSQTPGGRVNEQFF; cdr3_nt: TGCGCCAGCAGCCAAACCCCAGGGGGTCGGGTCAATGAGCAGTTCTTC
clone_size: few; d_call: .; v_call: TRBV9; j_call: TRBJ1-6; cdr3_aa: CASSVRGLGNSPLHF; cdr3_nt: TGTGCCAGCAGCGTTCGGGGCTTGGGGAATTCACCCCTCCACTTT
clone_size: many; d_call: .; v_call: TRBV2; j_call: TRBJ2-7; cdr3_aa: CASSAEGYEQYF; cdr3_nt: TGTGCCAGCAGCGCCGAGGGCTACGAGCAGTACTTC
clone_size: many; d_call: TRBD2; v_call: TRBV12-3/TRBV12-4; j_call: TRBJ2-1; cdr3_aa: CASSPGTSGDNEQFF; cdr3_nt: TGTGCCAGCAGTCCCGGGACTAGCGGTGACAATGAGCAGTTCTTC
clone_size: .; d_call: .; v_call: TRBV7-6; j_call: TRBJ2-1; cdr3_aa: CASSLALGSSARQFF; cdr3_nt: TGTGCCAGCAGCTTAGCCCTAGGGTCCTCAGCGCGGCAGTTCTTC
clone_size: .; d_call: TRBD2; v_call: TRBV9; j_call: TRBJ2-1; cdr3_aa: CASSEGSGRHNEQFF; cdr3_nt: TGTGCCAGCAGCGAGGGTAGCGGGAGGCATAATGAGCAGTTCTTC
clone_size: few; d_call: .; v_call: TRBV24-1; j_call: TRBJ2-3; cdr3_aa: CATSDFSTTSTGDTQYF; cdr3_nt: TGTGCCACCAGTGATTTTTCTACCACCTCGACTGGGGATACGCAGTATTTT
clone_size: .; d_call: TRBD2; v_call: TRBV12-3/TRBV12-4; j_call: TRBJ2-7; cdr3_aa: CASSWKASGSYEQYF; cdr3_nt: TGTGCCAGCAGTTGGAAGGCTAGCGGCTCCTACGAGCAGTACTTC
clone_size: many; d_call: .; v_call: TRBV18; j_call: TRBJ2-7; cdr3_aa: CASSLTTGGYEQYF; cdr3_nt: TGTGCCAGCTCATTAACCACGGGTGGATACGAGCAGTACTTC
clone_size: .; d_call: .; v_call: TRBV11-2; j_call: TRBJ1-2; cdr3_aa: CASSSLQRLPSNYGYTF; cdr3_nt: TGTGCCAGCAGTTCATTGCAGAGACTCCCTTCAAACTATGGCTACACCTTC
clone_size: .; d_call: .; v_call: TRBV4-2; j_call: TRBJ2-4; cdr3_aa: CASSQEHRTNIQYF; cdr3_nt: TGTGCCAGCAGCCAAGAGCACAGAACAAACATTCAGTACTTC
clone_size: .; d_call: .; v_call: TRBV10-3; j_call: TRBJ2-7; cdr3_aa: CAISVQFREYEQYF; cdr3_nt: TGTGCCATCAGTGTGCAGTTCCGCGAGTACGAGCAGTACTTC
clone_size: .; d_call: .; v_call: TRBV15; j_call: TRBJ1-1; cdr3_aa: CATSVHQGGTEAFF; cdr3_nt: TGTGCCACCAGCGTACATCAGGGAGGGACTGAAGCTTTCTTT
clone_size: many; d_call: .; v_call: TRBV6-2/TRBV6-3; j_call: TRBJ2-1; cdr3_aa: CASSLQHTYNEQFF; cdr3_nt: TGTGCCAGCAGCCTACAGCATACCTACAATGAGCAGTTCTTC
clone_size: .; d_call: .; v_call: TRBV20-1; j_call: TRBJ1-5; cdr3_aa: CSARGDSNQPQHF; cdr3_nt: TGCAGTGCTAGGGGGGATAGCAATCAGCCCCAGCATTTT
clone_size: few; d_call: TRBD2; v_call: TRBV6-2/TRBV6-3; j_call: TRBJ2-7; cdr3_aa: CASKRTSGISYEQYF; cdr3_nt: TGTGCCAGCAAAAGGACTAGCGGGATCTCCTACGAGCAGTACTTC
clone_size: .; d_call: .; v_call: TRBV12-3/TRBV12-4; j_call: TRBJ2-1; cdr3_aa: CASRQGPGSEQFF; cdr3_nt: TGTGCCAGCAGACAAGGGCCGGGGAGTGAGCAGTTCTTC
clone_size: .; d_call: .; v_call: TRBV11-3; j_call: TRBJ2-1; cdr3_aa: CASSLGIAEGQGEQFF; cdr3_nt: TGTGCCAGCAGCTTAGGGATAGCGGAGGGCCAGGGTGAGCAGTTCTTC